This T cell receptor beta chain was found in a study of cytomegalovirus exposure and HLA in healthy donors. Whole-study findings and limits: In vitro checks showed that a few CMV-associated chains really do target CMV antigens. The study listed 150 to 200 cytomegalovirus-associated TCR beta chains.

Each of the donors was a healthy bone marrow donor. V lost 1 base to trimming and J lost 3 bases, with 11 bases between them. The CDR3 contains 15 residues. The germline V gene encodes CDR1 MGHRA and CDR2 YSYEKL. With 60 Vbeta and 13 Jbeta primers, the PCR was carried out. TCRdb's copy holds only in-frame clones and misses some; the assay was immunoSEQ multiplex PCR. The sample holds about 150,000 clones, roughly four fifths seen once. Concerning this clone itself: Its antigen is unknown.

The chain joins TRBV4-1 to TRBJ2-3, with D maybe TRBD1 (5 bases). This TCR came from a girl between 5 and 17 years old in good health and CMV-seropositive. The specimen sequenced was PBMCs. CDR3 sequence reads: CASSQVAGRTDTQYF. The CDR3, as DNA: TGCGCCAGCAGCCAAGTTGCAGGGCGTACAGATACGCAGTATTTT.